These 26 T cell receptor beta chains were sequenced from one sample in a study of cytomegalovirus exposure and HLA in healthy donors. This PCR relied on a set of 60 Vbeta primers and 13 Jbeta primers. Data came from immunoSEQ multiplex PCR; TCRdb stores just in-frame clones and leaves some out. The sample has around 190,000 clones, roughly 80% seen once. Input material: PBMCs. The receptor source for this set is a female donor in good health and CMV-seronegative.

This clone was seen a few times. The gene calls are TRBV14 and TRBJ2-5, with D possibly matching TRBD2 (6 bases). CDR3 size: 17 residues. Germline-derived CDR1 and CDR2 are SGHDN and FVKESK. Trimming took off 4 bases at V and 9 bases at J, with 27 bases between the two ends. CDR3 nucleotide sequence: TGTGCCAGCAGCCCCCCCTTCGGAGGGGCCTCGTCTGGGGCCCAGTACTTC. It specifies CASSPPFGGASSGAQYF.

V usage is TRBV18 and J usage is TRBJ1-4; tentatively, D is TRBD1 (5 bases). Germline assignment: CDR1 KGHSH and CDR2 LQKENI. V shed 3 bases and J shed 1 base, with 9 bases lying between them. This CDR3 spans 15 amino acids. CDR3 loop: CASSPGAETNEKLFF. The CDR3 coding sequence is TGTGCCAGCTCACCTGGGGCAGAAACTAATGAAAAACTGTTTTTT.

This sequence joins TRBV4-3 and TRBJ2-1; 8 nucleotides agree with TRBD2. CDR3 length: 16 amino acids. V lost 0 bases and J lost 8; bases outside the gene matches: 9. CDR1 is LGHNA and CDR2 is YSLEER in the germline V gene. CDR3 nucleotides: TGCGCCAGCAGCCAAGAGGCGGGAGGCCCCTGGTATGAGCAGTTCTTC. It specifies CASSQEAGGPWYEQFF.

This clone was counted a few times. The chain links TRBV2 to TRBJ2-1, with no clear D. The germline gives CDR1 SNHLY, CDR2 FYNNEI. Trimming took off 5 bases at V and 8 bases at J, with 10 bases between the two ends. The CDR3 runs 12 residues. In DNA form, the CDR3 reads TGTGCCAGCAGTCCCCTGGGCGATGAGCAGTTCTTC. It codes for CASSPLGDEQFF. Full variable domain (outside the CDR3, taken from reference TRBV2 and TRBJ2-1): EPEVTQTPSHQVTQMGQEVILRCVPISNHLYFYWYRQILGQKVEFLVSFYNNEISEKSEIFDDQFSVERPDGSNFTLKIRSTKLEDSAMYFCASSPLGDEQFFGPGTRLTVL.

This rearrangement joins TRBV30 to TRBJ1-2; tentative D call: TRBD1 (5 bases). CDR1 and CDR2 (germline): GTSNPN, SVGIG (reference sequence). The CDR3 loop spans 12 amino acids. This CDR3 is CAGVYGGYGYTF. The CDR3 DNA is TGTGCTGGAGTCTACGGGGGGTATGGCTACACCTTC.

The chain links TRBV19 to TRBJ2-3; possibly TRBD1 for D (6 bases). Trimming stripped 0 bases from V and 3 bases from J, with 13 bases between. This CDR3 contains 16 residues. Per the germline V gene, CDR1 is LNHDA and CDR2 is SQIVND (reference sequence). This CDR3 is CASSIEGGSRTDTQYF. The DNA of the CDR3 is TGTGCCAGTAGTATAGAAGGGGGATCGAGAACAGATACGCAGTATTTT.

The chain employs TRBV30 and TRBJ2-1; 14 bases agree with TRBD2. V lost 2 bases, J lost 7 bases, and 13 bases stayed unmatched. This CDR3 is 18 amino acids long. The V gene's germline CDR1 is GTSNPN and CDR2 SVGIG (reference sequence). The CDR3 sequence: CAWSFRTSGGPIWNEQFF. In DNA, the CDR3 is TGTGCCTGGAGTTTCAGGACTAGCGGGGGGCCGATCTGGAATGAGCAGTTCTTC.

This chain uses TRBV27 with TRBJ1-5, with a weak D call TRBD1 (6 bases). Germline V gives CDR1 MNHEY, CDR2 SMNVEV (reference sequence). The CDR3 sequence is 14 residues long. V was trimmed by 8 bases and J by 4 bases, leaving 15 bases between them. CDR3 loop: CASSLRTENQPQHF. The DNA of the CDR3 is TGTGCCAGCTCCCTCCGGACAGAGAATCAGCCCCAGCATTTT.

The chain is built from TRBV6-6 and TRBJ2-1, with D tentatively TRBD2 (7 bases). V was clipped by 2 bases and J by 5 bases, with 10 bases between them. CDR1 and CDR2 from the germline V gene are MNHNY and SVGAGI (reference sequence). This CDR3 spans 14 amino acids. The CDR3 nucleotides are TGTGCCAGCAGTTACACGGGGGGCCACAATGAGCAGTTCTTC. The encoded protein is CASSYTGGHNEQFF.

Points on this clone: A junction boundary mismatches the germline segment, possibly from a read error. The chain couples TRBV7-9 to TRBJ1-2; unclear D gene. Per germline, CDR1 SEHNR and CDR2 FQNEAQ (reference sequence). This CDR3 region has 14 residues. CDR3 residues: CSSSLTFSGYGYTF. The CDR3, as DNA: TGTTCCAGCAGCTTGACTTTCTCCGGGTATGGCTACACCTTC.

This chain uses TRBV28 with TRBJ1-1; the D is unclear. V lost 2 bases and J 3 bases, leaving 7 bases between the germline ends. The length of the CDR3 is 13 residues. Per germline, CDR1 MDHEN and CDR2 SYDVKM. DNA of the CDR3: TGTGCCAGCAGTTTAGTCGGGTACACTGAAGCTTTCTTT. Amino acid sequence: CASSLVGYTEAFF.

The V gene is TRBV14, the J gene TRBJ1-4; D not resolved. CDR1 is SGHDN and CDR2 is FVKESK in the germline V gene. CDR3 length equals 16 residues. V lost 0 bases and J 0 bases, leaving 8 bases between the germline ends. DNA of the CDR3: TGTGCCAGCAGCCAAGAGCGATATACAACTAATGAAAAACTGTTTTTT. Translating it yields CASSQERYTTNEKLFF.

V is TRBV27 and J is TRBJ1-6, with D tentatively TRBD1 (6 bases). The germline V gene has CDR1 MNHEY and CDR2 SMNVEV (reference sequence). CDR3 length: 14 amino acids. The V end lost 2 bases, the J end lost 9 bases, and 11 bases lay between the germline ends. This CDR3 reads CASSLRGIGSPLHF. The CDR3 DNA follows: TGTGCCAGCAGTTTAAGGGGGATTGGTTCACCCCTCCACTTT.

This chain joins TRBV4-3 and TRBJ2-3; D is uncertain. The CDR3 covers 14 residues. V lost 1 base to trimming and J lost 4 bases, with 9 bases between them. Per germline, CDR1 LGHNA and CDR2 YSLEER. The CDR3 nucleotides read TGCGCCAGCAGCCAAGTCGAGGTGGCAGATACGCAGTATTTT. Translation: CASSQVEVADTQYF.

The V and J genes are TRBV6-1 and TRBJ1-5, with 11 bases fitting TRBD1. The V and J ends lost 7 bases and 5 bases, in that order; junction bases with no gene match: 7. The CDR3 is 15 amino acids. Germline V CDR1 and CDR2: MNHNS, SASEGT. CDR3 loop: CASTSGTGGDQPQHF. CDR3 in DNA: TGTGCCAGCACCTCCGGGACAGGGGGGGATCAGCCCCAGCATTTT.

The chain couples TRBV2 to TRBJ1-2; weak D call: TRBD1 (5 bases). The germline V gene encodes CDR1 SNHLY and CDR2 FYNNEI. The CDR3 consists of 13 residues. Trimming stripped 6 bases from V and 4 bases from J, with 12 bases between. The CDR3 coding sequence is TGTGCCAGCAGGGGGGAGGGGAGCTATGGCTACACCTTC. Translating it yields CASRGEGSYGYTF.

This clone was detected only once. The chain recombines TRBV30 with TRBJ1-2; D is unclear. Trimming took off 3 bases at V and 0 bases at J, with 14 bases between the two ends. The CDR3 covers 15 residues. The germline V gene has CDR1 GTSNPN and CDR2 SVGIG (reference sequence). The chain's CDR3 is CAWRPRQTPNYGYTF. Here the CDR3 DNA reads TGTGCCTGGAGACCCAGGCAGACCCCTAACTATGGCTACACCTTC.

Worth noting for this clone: The same CDR3 can be traced to other DNA sequences in this sample. The V and J genes are TRBV5-1 and TRBJ2-1; D possibly corresponds to TRBD1 (5 bases). Deletions cut 0 bases from V and 3 bases from J, with 10 bases between. Germline values: CDR1 SGHRS, CDR2 YFSETQ. The CDR3 runs to 15 residues. The CDR3 sequence: CASSLAQGVYNEQFF. Written as DNA, the CDR3 is TGCGCCAGCAGCTTGGCCCAAGGGGTCTACAATGAGCAGTTCTTC.

This chain uses TRBV9 with TRBJ2-3; 11 bases fit TRBD1. The CDR3 has 17 amino acids. J lost 6 bases, V lost 4 bases, and 13 bases had no gene match. CDR1 is SGDLS and CDR2 is YYNGEE in the germline V gene. The CDR3 sequence is CASSSRGTGGGLDTQYF. CDR3 DNA: TGTGCCAGCAGCTCACGAGGGACAGGGGGGGGTCTGGATACGCAGTATTTT.

A few counts support this clone. The chain links TRBV9 to TRBJ1-6; the D gene is possibly TRBD1 (5 bases). Germline loops: CDR1 SGDLS, CDR2 YYNGEE. Trimming stripped 4 bases from V and 9 bases from J, with 17 bases between. CDR3 length: 15 residues. CDR3 region: CASSPPGGTGSPLHF. In DNA form, the CDR3 reads TGTGCCAGCAGCCCCCCGGGGGGGACGGGTTCACCCCTCCACTTT.

The table lists this clone with a few counts. The chain couples TRBV4-3 to TRBJ1-5, with a weak D call TRBD1 (5 bases). V was pared by 0 bases and J by 5 bases, with 11 bases between. CDR3 length equals 15 residues. Germline V gene lookup returns CDR1 LGHNA and CDR2 YSLEER. CDR3 DNA: TGCGCCAGCAGCCAAGAGGGGGGTCCCCATCAGCCCCAGCATTTT. This encodes CASSQEGGPHQPQHF.

This clone was seen just once. The chain joins TRBV7-9 to TRBJ2-1; 8 bases align to TRBD1. V was clipped by 4 bases and J by 6 bases; unmatched bases: 5. This CDR3 has 14 residues. CDR1 and CDR2 (germline): SEHNR, FQNEAQ (reference sequence). The CDR3 bases are TGTGCCAGCAGCTCCGACAGGGGAGGCAATGAGCAGTTCTTC. This sequence encodes CASSSDRGGNEQFF.

The chain is built from TRBV6-1 and TRBJ2-7, with a weak D call TRBD2 (6 bases). Trimming cost V 5 bases and J 4 bases, with 12 bases left between them. CDR1 and CDR2 from the germline V gene are MNHNS and SASEGT. This CDR3 comprises 13 residues. The CDR3 loop reads CASSLGGIYEQYF. In nucleotides, the CDR3 is TGTGCCAGCAGTCTTGGCGGGATTTACGAGCAGTACTTC.

The V call is TRBV14, the J call TRBJ2-7; 7 positions match TRBD1. CDR1 is SGHDN, CDR2 FVKESK, per germline. The CDR3 length is 14 residues. The junction had 4 bases not matched to a gene; V was cut back by 1 base and J by 4 bases. The CDR3 loop is CASSQVRGPYEQYF. The CDR3 nucleotides read TGTGCCAGCAGCCAAGTGAGGGGGCCATACGAGCAGTACTTC.

This clone was seen a single time. The rearrangement joins TRBV7-2 to TRBJ2-7; possible D gene TRBD1, 6 bases. This CDR3 contains 15 residues. V was clipped by 1 base and J by 3 bases, with 13 bases between them. In germline, CDR1 is SGHTA, CDR2 FQGNSA. CDR3: CASSLEQGPGYEQYF. DNA for the CDR3: TGTGCCAGCAGCTTAGAACAGGGTCCTGGCTACGAGCAGTACTTC.

The V call is TRBV27, the J call TRBJ2-1, with 13 positions matching TRBD2. Germline-derived CDR1 and CDR2 are MNHEY and SMNVEV (reference sequence). Trimming removed 3 bases from V and 8 bases from J; junction bases left unmatched: 19. The CDR3 totals 20 residues. The CDR3 DNA sequence: TGTGCCAGCAGTTTCCGACTAGCGGGGGGTCTATCACTGGGAGGGGATGAGCAGTTCTTC. Protein sequence: CASSFRLAGGLSLGGDEQFF.